The rows below give T cell receptor beta chains drawn from one sample of a study of T cell responses to AZD1222 COVID-19 vaccine. Generated by immunoSEQ multiplex PCR, the TCRdb table keeps only in-frame clones and is missing some. The repertoire includes 120,000 to 150,000 clones, roughly nine tenths of them detected once, and 7.5% sits in the top ten. Material: peripheral blood, obtained 28 days after the second dose of the MenACWY control vaccine. The receptors originated from an adult who received the MenACWY meningococcal vaccine as a control. Each CDR3 is given with its conserved first and last residue. Size values are once, few and many counts, or a class for expanded clones, and some rows have none.

V gene	J gene	clone size	CDR3 protein
TRBV6-5	TRBJ1-4	.	CASSYSLAGPEKLFF
TRBV6-1	TRBJ1-2	once	CASSEGGVDYGYTF
TRBV4-1	TRBJ2-1	.	CASSPPTGRINEQFF
TRBV21-1	TRBJ2-2	.	CARPTGELFF
TRBV6-2/TRBV6-3	TRBJ2-2	.	CASSWLAVNTGELFF
TRBV28	TRBJ2-5	.	CASSPLASAETQYF
TRBV18	TRBJ1-6	.	CASSPLPRDRANSPLHF
TRBV28	TRBJ1-2	.	CASSPGGGKGYTF
TRBV5-1	TRBJ1-1	.	CASSDSTGNTEAFF
TRBV29-1	TRBJ1-1	.	CSVEENTEAFF
TRBV28	TRBJ1-5	.	CASSLGVGDQPQHF
TRBV2	TRBJ2-3	.	CATTLQQTSTDTQYF
TRBV9	TRBJ1-6	.	CASSGSGQRNSPLHF
TRBV5-1	TRBJ1-1	.	CASSLLSQDTEAFF
TRBV29-1	TRBJ2-1	once	CSVDPAGGSYNEQFF
TRBV27	TRBJ2-7	.	CASSLSSGVYEQYF
TRBV3-1/TRBV3-2	TRBJ1-2	.	CASSLQGGGYTF
TRBV6-2/TRBV6-3	TRBJ1-2	.	CASSPGTGLLGYTF
TRBV12-3/TRBV12-4	TRBJ2-7	.	CASSSYRDYEQYF
TRBV25-1	TRBJ2-5	once	CASSEWGLETQYF
TRBV2	TRBJ2-3	.	CASSDRTGGATDTQYF
TRBV19	TRBJ2-7	.	CASSTGQREQYF
TRBV10-2	TRBJ2-6	.	CASSRDRGTGANVLTF
TRBV18	TRBJ2-5	.	CASSPLPAGQVNQETQYF
TRBV29-1	TRBJ2-7	.	CSVAPGTGASYEQYF
TRBV7-2	TRBJ1-2	once	CASSEAIRDRLANYGYTF
TRBV4-3	TRBJ1-6	.	CASSHTGEDSPLHF